The next 11 T cell receptor beta chains were all read from a single sample in a study of blood T cell repertoires in COVID-19. Profiling relied on immunoSEQ multiplex PCR, and the TCRdb table lists in-frame clones only, not all of them. Of roughly 300,000 clones listed, roughly 85% are singletons. The sample comprised peripheral blood. The receptors were sampled from a human donor in a cohort sampled during active COVID-19.

The chain links TRBV3-1 (or the pseudogene TRBV3-2) to TRBJ2-7, with 10 bases matching TRBD1. CDR1 LGHDT and CDR2 YNNKEL come from the germline V gene (reference sequence). The V gene end was trimmed by 4 bases and the J gene end by 4 bases; junction bases not matched to a gene: 7. The CDR3 has 15 residues. The CDR3 nucleotides are TGTGCCAGCAGCCGCCGGGACAGGGGCGATTACGAGCAGTACTTC. Protein: CASSRRDRGDYEQYF.

This clone was detected a few times. This CDR3 reads CALIDSGGAYNEQFF. Written as DNA, the CDR3 is TGTGCCTTGATAGATAGCGGGGGGGCCTACAATGAGCAGTTCTTC. The chain is built from TRBV30 and TRBJ2-1, with 11 bases matching TRBD2. This CDR3 spans 15 amino acids. Germline values: CDR1 GTSNPN, CDR2 SVGIG (reference sequence). V trimming: 7 bases; J trimming: 2 bases; junction bases outside the gene matches: 7.

The chain carries TRBV29-1 and TRBJ2-3, with 9 bases aligning to TRBD1. The CDR3 runs to 16 residues. In germline, CDR1 is SQVTM, CDR2 ANQGSEA. V lost 5 bases and J lost 4; bases outside the gene matches: 13. CDR3 loop: CSVSTGQGLQADTQYF. CDR3 sequence (DNA): TGCAGCGTTTCAACGGGACAGGGACTGCAAGCAGATACGCAGTATTTT.

The V call is TRBV23-1, the J call TRBJ2-7, with 7 positions matching TRBD1. TRBV23-1 has ORF status, its function being uncertain. Unmatched junction bases numbered 7, after V lost 5 bases and J lost 0 bases. This CDR3 is 15 amino acids long. Here the CDR3 reads CASSSRDRGSYEQYF. The CDR3 DNA follows: TGCGCCAGCAGTTCCCGGGACAGAGGCTCCTACGAGCAGTACTTC.

This chain links TRBV21-1 with TRBJ2-2; the D call of TRBD2 is as the table states it, not checked on the DNA. TRBV21-1 is deemed a pseudogene. CDR3 size: 16 residues. CDR3 region: CASSDLTSVNTGELFF. The CDR3 bases are TGTGCCAGCAGCGACCTGACTAGCGTGAACACCGGGGAGCTGTTTTTT.

The chain has TRBV5-4 and TRBJ2-3; D possibly corresponds to TRBD1 (6 bases). The CDR3 runs to 17 residues. V was cut by 3 bases and J by 8 bases, with 25 bases left in between. Per germline, CDR1 SGHNT and CDR2 YYREEE (reference sequence). As DNA, the CDR3 is TGTGCCAGCAGCTGGGACATGCAATTCGAGGTTGGTGGTACGCAGTATTTT. Encoded protein: CASSWDMQFEVGGTQYF.

This chain uses TRBV5-1 with TRBJ2-7, with TRBD1 matching over 7 bases. The CDR3 totals 16 residues. V lost 4 bases to trimming and J lost 3 bases; unmatched junction nucleotides: 13. The germline V gene has CDR1 SGHRS and CDR2 YFSETQ. CDR3: CASSLSPGQLYYEQYF. As DNA, the CDR3 is TGCGCCAGCAGCCTCTCCCCGGGACAGTTATACTACGAGCAGTACTTC.

This rearrangement joins TRBV19 to TRBJ2-4; D ambiguous. The germline CDR1 and CDR2 sequences are LNHDA and SQIVND (reference sequence). The CDR3 is 15 residues long. V shed 0 bases and J shed 0 bases, with 6 bases lying between them. The CDR3 nucleotides are TGTGCCAGTAGTATAGACAGTCTAGCCAAAAACATTCAGTACTTC. Amino acids: CASSIDSLAKNIQYF.

This clone has a single count. V gene TRBV24-1 combines with J gene TRBJ1-4; TRBD1 matches 8 bases. V trimming: 4 bases; J trimming: 14 bases; junction bases outside the gene matches: 5. Germline V gene lookup returns CDR1 KGHDR and CDR2 SFDVKD. CDR3 length: 12 residues. Written as DNA, the CDR3 is TGTGCCACCAGTGACTACCGGGACAGGCTGTTTTTT. Its protein product is CATSDYRDRLFF.

The CDR3 loop is CATRVYGEQYF. The CDR3 DNA follows: TGTGCCACCAGGGTTTACGGCGAGCAGTACTTC. The chain joins TRBV27 to TRBJ2-7; D is perhaps TRBD1 (5 bases). The V end lost 10 bases, the J end lost 6 bases, and 13 bases lay between the germline ends. The CDR3 totals 11 residues. Germline V gene lookup returns CDR1 MNHEY and CDR2 SMNVEV (reference sequence).

This CDR3 reads CASRPPGTGGLQQYF. The CDR3 DNA reads TGTGCCAGCAGACCTCCCGGGACAGGGGGCCTTCAGCAGTACTTC. The chain has TRBV27 and TRBJ2-7; 12 bases line up with TRBD1. The CDR3 extends over 15 amino acids. After removal of 6 bases from V and 8 bases from J, the junction contained 11 bases not matched to a gene. CDR1 and CDR2 (germline): MNHEY, SMNVEV (reference sequence).